Listed here are 3 T cell receptor beta chains from one sample, sequenced in a study of CD8 T cells in Susac syndrome. After extraction with the RNeasy kit, about 0.5 to 1 ug of the RNA was reverse transcribed using random hexamers. MiXCR, applied by TCRdb to the immunoSEQ multiplex PCR reads, yields one record per CDR3 protein. The data show under 200,000 distinct CDR3 sequences, 85% to 95% seen once. Material for sequencing was CD8+ T cells from PBMCs. The receptor source for this set is a human donor with multiple sclerosis.

The chain carries TRBV14 and TRBJ1-2, with no clear D. The CDR3 runs 14 residues. Germline CDR1 SGHDN, CDR2 FVKESK. Trimming shortened V by 2 bases and J by 6 bases, and 13 bases separated the two germline ends. The CDR3 bases are TGTGCCAGCAGCCAAAACTACCGAAAGGATGGCTACACCTTC. The encoded protein is CASSQNYRKDGYTF.

The chain joins TRBV7-9 to TRBJ2-6; D gene uncertain. The CDR3 extends over 13 amino acids. Germline V gene sequence: CDR1 SEHNR, CDR2 FQNEAQ (reference sequence). Trimming cost V 8 bases and J 0 bases, with 5 bases left between them. In DNA, the CDR3 is TGTGCCAGCTGGATCTCTGGGGCCAACGTCCTGACTTTC. The encoded protein is CASWISGANVLTF.

V and J are TRBV3-1 and TRBJ2-1; 14 bases line up with TRBD2. V dropped 0 bases and J dropped 10; count of bases not matched to a gene: 5. The CDR3 runs to 16 residues. Per the germline V gene, CDR1 is LGHDT and CDR2 is YNNKEL (reference sequence). This CDR3 reads CASSQDWRLAGGEQFF. Written as DNA, the CDR3 is TGTGCCAGCAGCCAAGATTGGAGACTAGCGGGAGGGGAGCAGTTCTTC.